One and the same sample provided the 3 T cell receptor beta chains below, sequenced in a study of shared clonotypes between healthy human individuals. Data came from immunoSEQ multiplex PCR; TCRdb stores just in-frame clones and leaves some out. The sample shows over a million clones, approximately 78% of them seen only once. The sequenced sample was memory CD4+ T cells from PBMCs. Subset here: CD45RA-negative fraction. These receptors came from a man younger than 30 in good health. Some clones in this sample may be carry-over from other donors' samples.

J is TRBJ2-1 and V is TRBV7-3; 13 bases fit TRBD2. The junction had 10 bases not matched to a gene; V was cut back by 5 bases and J by 9 bases. CDR1 and CDR2 from the germline V gene are SGHTA and FQGTGA. This CDR3 is 16 amino acids long. DNA of the CDR3: TGTGCCAGCAGCCGTCTTGGGACTAGCGGGACGTCTGAGCAGTTCTTC. It encodes CASSRLGTSGTSEQFF. The whole variable domain, remainder taken from reference TRBV7-3 and TRBJ2-1, is GAGVSQTPSNKVTEKGKYVELRCDPISGHTALYWYRQSLGQGPEFLIYFQGTGAADDSGLPNDRFFAVRPEGSVSTLKIQRTERGDSAVYLCASSRLGTSGTSEQFFGPGTRLTVL.

The genes are TRBV30 and TRBJ1-5; D call uncertain. Between the trimmed V and J ends, which lost 2 bases and 2 bases, there was a span of 7 bases. Germline-derived CDR1 and CDR2 are GTSNPN and SVGIG (reference sequence). This CDR3 has 13 amino acids. The CDR3: CAWSSRGNQPQHF. CDR3 DNA sequence: TGTGCCTGGAGTAGCAGAGGCAATCAGCCCCAGCATTTT.

This chain joins TRBV7-8 and TRBJ2-3; D ambiguous. Germline lookup yields CDR1 SGHVS and CDR2 FQNEAQ. The V gene lost 1 base and the J gene lost 2 bases, with 16 bases spanning the gap. CDR3 length: 17 residues. CDR3 sequence reads: CASSLEMGGIYTDTQYF. CDR3 DNA sequence: TGTGCCAGCAGCTTAGAAATGGGTGGGATTTACACAGATACGCAGTATTTT.